These 22 T cell receptor beta chains share one sample of origin, sequenced in a study of CD8 T cells in ankylosing spondylitis. TCRdb fed the 5' RACE reads into MiXCR, producing one record per CDR3 protein. The table has hundreds of thousands of distinct CDR3 sequences, roughly 8.2% seen once. What was sequenced was blood, either unsorted or a sorted T cell fraction (not recorded which). The receptors stem from a female donor with ankylosing spondylitis or in good health (not recorded which).

On this clonotype: One end of the junction is discordant with germline, which a read error may explain. The V and J genes are TRBV19 and TRBJ1-5, with D unresolved. The CDR3 has 13 amino acids. Per germline, CDR1 LNHDA and CDR2 SQIVND (reference sequence). The CDR3 here is CACSMIRGQPQHF. In DNA form, the CDR3 reads TGTGCCTGTAGTATGATCCGAGGACAGCCCCAGCATTTT.

In this sample, this clonotype turned up a few times. The chain uses TRBV13 and TRBJ2-3, with D perhaps matching TRBD2 (5 bases). Looked up from germline, CDR1 is PRHDT and CDR2 is FYEKMQ (reference sequence). V was pared by 6 bases and J by 4 bases, with 11 bases between. The CDR3 is 13 amino acids. CDR3 sequence: CASSGGISDTQYF. The CDR3 bases are TGTGCCAGCAGTGGAGGTATTTCAGATACGCAGTATTTT.

This clonotype occurred many times. The genes are TRBV7-2 and TRBJ2-5; D is tentatively TRBD1 or TRBD2 (5 bases each). The CDR3 runs 12 residues. Between the trimmed V and J ends, which lost 3 bases and 9 bases, there was a span of 11 bases. Per germline, CDR1 SGHTA and CDR2 FQGNSA. Written as DNA, the CDR3 is TGTGCCAGCAGCTTGGGGGAGTCGGCCCAGTACTTC. It is translated as CASSLGESAQYF.

This clonotype came up many times. The chain carries TRBV23-1 and TRBJ2-7; 8 bases are shared with TRBD2. TRBV23-1 is an open reading frame whose function is uncertain. The CDR3 length is 13 residues. V lost 6 bases and J lost 1; bases outside the gene matches: 2. CDR3 protein: CASRSGGSYEQYF. DNA of the CDR3: TGCGCCAGCAGAAGCGGGGGATCCTACGAGCAGTACTTC.

This clonotype was counted at least ten times. The V and J genes are TRBV20-1 and TRBJ2-1, with 7 bases matching TRBD2. J gave up 8 bases and V 1 base, and 5 bases lay outside the gene matches. The CDR3 spans 13 residues. Germline assignment: CDR1 DFQATT and CDR2 SNEGSKA (reference sequence). CDR3 sequence (DNA): TGCAGTGCTAGAGGAAGCGGGAACGATGAGCAGTTCTTC. It specifies CSARGSGNDEQFF.

The table lists this clonotype with many counts. The V call is TRBV7-3, the J call TRBJ2-3, with 7 bases lining up with TRBD2. The CDR3 has 12 amino acids. From germline, CDR1 is SGHTA and CDR2 FQGTGA. Losses at the gene ends were 5 bases for V and 4 bases for J; bases not matched to a gene: 0. In nucleotides, the CDR3 is TGTGCCAGCAGCCGGGGGGCAGATACGCAGTATTTT. This codes for CASSRGADTQYF.

This clonotype was detected ten times or more. The V and J genes are TRBV4-2 and TRBJ2-1, with D maybe TRBD2 (7 bases). CDR1 is LGHNA, CDR2 YNFKEQ, per germline. V was trimmed by 3 bases and J by 2 bases, leaving 11 bases between them. CDR3 length: 15 residues. The CDR3 coding sequence is TGTGCCAGCAGCCAGAGGGGGGGAACCTACAATGAGCAGTTCTTC. Its translation: CASSQRGGTYNEQFF.

V usage is TRBV18 and J usage is TRBJ2-5, with D uncertain. Germline lookup yields CDR1 KGHSH and CDR2 LQKENI. V lost 1 base to trimming and J lost 5 bases, with 11 bases between them. CDR3 length: 14 amino acids. CDR3 amino acids: CASSPQNPPETQYF. CDR3 bases: TGTGCCAGCTCACCACAAAATCCCCCTGAGACCCAGTACTTC.

This clonotype was picked up a small number of times. The gene calls are TRBV6-2 or TRBV6-3 and TRBJ1-2; TRBD1 is a possible D gene (6 bases). The germline CDR1 and CDR2 sequences are MNHEY and SVGEGT. Trimming took 0 bases from V and 4 from J, leaving 12 bases between them. The CDR3 is 15 residues long. CDR3 sequence reads: CASSYSTGSFYGYTF. Here the CDR3 DNA reads TGTGCCAGCAGTTACTCGACAGGTTCCTTCTATGGCTACACCTTC.

This clonotype has at least ten counts. The chain combines TRBV12-3 or TRBV12-4 with TRBJ2-3; weak D call: TRBD2 (5 bases). The V end was cut by 0 bases, the J end by 2 bases, with 9 bases between. The CDR3 contains 15 residues. DNA for the CDR3: TGTGCCAGCAGTTTAGCGCCGGGGTACACAGATACGCAGTATTTT. It translates to CASSLAPGYTDTQYF.

This clonotype appeared many times. The chain has TRBV29-1 and TRBJ2-7; no clear D gene. V gave up 1 base and J gave up 2 bases, with 6 bases separating them. The CDR3 loop spans 12 amino acids. CDR1 is SQVTM and CDR2 is ANQGSEA in the germline V gene. The CDR3 nucleotides read TGCAGCGTTGAAGGGGCGCCCTACGAGCAGTACTTC. This encodes CSVEGAPYEQYF.

The table lists this clonotype with many counts. The chain combines TRBV19 with TRBJ2-1, with D possibly TRBD2 on 5 matching bases. CDR1 LNHDA and CDR2 SQIVND come from the germline V gene (reference sequence). V lost 3 bases and J lost 6, with 9 bases in between. The CDR3 consists of 13 residues. CDR3 in amino acids: CASSIRLSNEQFF. The CDR3 DNA follows: TGTGCCAGTAGTATCCGACTAAGCAATGAGCAGTTCTTC. Using reference TRBV19 and TRBJ2-1 for the parts outside the CDR3, the full variable domain is DGGITQSPKYLFRKEGQNVTLSCEQNLNHDAMYWYRQDPGQGLRLIYYSQIVNDFQKGDIAEGYSVSREKKESFPLTVTSAQKNPTAFYLCASSIRLSNEQFFGPGTRLTVL.

This clonotype showed up just a few times. The chain recombines TRBV21-1 with TRBJ2-1; the table gives TRBD1 as D, unverified against the DNA. TRBV21-1 is annotated as a pseudogene. The CDR3 runs to 16 residues. DNA for the CDR3: TGTGCCAGCAGCAAGAACAGGGGGAGGGATCGGGATGAGCAGTTCTTC. It encodes CASSKNRGRDRDEQFF.

This clonotype was picked up many times. This chain links TRBV7-2 with TRBJ2-7; 14 positions agree with TRBD2. V lost 9 bases, J lost 6 bases, and 7 bases stayed unmatched. The CDR3 runs to 14 residues. Germline CDR1 is SGHTA and CDR2 is FQGNSA. The CDR3 bases are TGTGCCAGTTCCGGGACTAGCGGGAGAGTCGAGCAGTACTTC. Its protein product is CASSGTSGRVEQYF. The variable domain in full, with the rest retrieved from reference TRBV7-2 and TRBJ2-7, is GAGVSQSPSNKVTEKGKDVELRCDPISGHTALYWYRQSLGQGLEFLIYFQGNSAPDKSGLPSDRFSAERTGGSVSTLTIQRTQQEDSAVYLCASSGTSGRVEQYFGPGTRLTVT.

This clonotype was seen ten or more times. The rearrangement links TRBV6-5 to TRBJ1-5; D call uncertain. Trimming cost V 2 bases and J 9 bases, with 11 bases left between them. Germline lookup yields CDR1 MNHEY and CDR2 SVGAGI. The CDR3 is 13 residues long. Here the CDR3 DNA reads TGTGCCAGCAGTTACAGGACGGGTGGGCCCCAGCATTTT. Translation: CASSYRTGGPQHF.

This clonotype was seen a single time. This may be a read error, as it is one base from a much larger clone. The chain carries TRBV2 and TRBJ1-1, with TRBD1 matching 7 bases. This CDR3 has 12 amino acids. Germline V gene lookup returns CDR1 SNHLY and CDR2 FYNNEI. CDR3 bases: TGTACCAGCAGGGGGGGTCCGACTGAAGCTTTCTTT. This translates into CTSRGGPTEAFF.

This clonotype occurred many times. The chain carries TRBV6-1 and TRBJ2-3, with D unclear. This CDR3 is 12 amino acids long. CDR1 is MNHNS, CDR2 SASEGT, per germline. V dropped 1 base and J dropped 5 bases, with 4 bases sitting between them. This CDR3 is CASSEVVDTQYF. CDR3 sequence (DNA): TGTGCCAGCAGTGAAGTCGTAGATACGCAGTATTTT.

This clonotype occurred many times. The V call is TRBV20-1, the J call TRBJ2-2; D is ambiguous. The ends were cut back, 6 bases at V and 5 bases at J, with 10 bases in the middle. The CDR3 is 12 residues long. Germline V gene lookup returns CDR1 DFQATT and CDR2 SNEGSKA (reference sequence). The CDR3 loop is CSAASVTGELFF. In DNA, the CDR3 is TGCAGTGCGGCGAGCGTGACCGGGGAGCTGTTTTTT.

This clonotype was counted ten times or more. This chain uses TRBV29-1 with TRBJ2-7, with TRBD2 as a possible D gene (6 bases). Germline V lookup: CDR1 SQVTM, CDR2 ANQGSEA. This CDR3 is built from 14 residues. V was pared by 5 bases and J by 9 bases, with 23 bases between. The DNA for the CDR3 is TGCAGCGTTTTAAGCGGGTCGACCGCCTCGGGGCAGTACTTC. Amino acid sequence: CSVLSGSTASGQYF.

This clonotype was counted many times. The rearrangement links TRBV6-2 or TRBV6-3 to TRBJ2-5; weak D call: TRBD1 (6 bases). CDR3 length: 13 amino acids. V gave up 6 bases and J gave up 3 bases, with 11 bases separating them. CDR1 and CDR2 from the germline V gene are MNHEY and SVGEGT. CDR3 coding DNA: TGTGCCAGCAGGGGACACCCAAAAGAGACCCAGTACTTC. Residues: CASRGHPKETQYF.

This clonotype was seen at least ten times. This rearrangement joins TRBV7-6 to TRBJ2-2; D not resolved. The CDR3 has 16 residues. Deletions cut 7 bases from V and 4 bases from J, with 19 bases between. The V gene's germline CDR1 is SGHVS and CDR2 FNYEAQ. The CDR3: CASTLIDGLGTGELFF. In nucleotides, the CDR3 is TGTGCCAGCACCCTAATCGACGGCCTTGGCACCGGGGAGCTGTTTTTT.

This clonotype was observed many times. The chain recombines TRBV20-1 with TRBJ1-5, with a tentative D call TRBD1 (5 bases). V was trimmed by 0 bases and J by 9 bases, leaving 15 bases between them. CDR3 length: 14 residues. CDR1 is DFQATT, CDR2 SNEGSKA, per germline (reference sequence). CDR3 DNA: TGCAGTGCTAGAGATCCGGGACCGGCGGGGCCCCAGCATTTT. Protein: CSARDPGPAGPQHF.